This entry describes one T cell receptor (beta chain). Its target is unknown. Produced via immunoSEQ multiplex PCR; TCRdb's table is partial and in-frame only. The data contain about 66,000 clones, roughly 96% of them singletons. The data belong to a study of cytomegalovirus exposure and HLA in healthy donors. Notes on the study in general: The CMV antigen specificity of three CMV-associated chains was confirmed through in vitro analysis. The authors listed 150 to 200 TCR beta chains as cytomegalovirus-associated.

The TCR was taken from a man between 18 and 35 years old in good health and CMV-seronegative. Specimen: PBMCs.

Here the CDR3 DNA reads TGCGCCAGCAGCCAAGATTTGTCGCAGGGAACTGAAGCTTTCTTT. Amino acid sequence: CASSQDLSQGTEAFF. J is TRBJ1-1 and V is TRBV4-1, with D perhaps matching TRBD1 (5 bases). Germline-derived CDR1 and CDR2 are MGHRA and YSYEKL. Trimming shortened V by 0 bases and J by 5 bases, and 13 bases separated the two germline ends. This CDR3 spans 15 amino acids.